The present T cell receptor beta chain was sequenced within a study of T cell responses to AZD1222 COVID-19 vaccine. Sequenced by immunoSEQ multiplex PCR; TCRdb stores in-frame clones only, minus some. The table shows fewer than 150,000 clones, with about nine tenths occurring only once. This clone has just a few counts. The germline V gene has CDR1 SNHLY and CDR2 FYNNEI. The CDR3 is 14 residues long. The V end lost 7 bases, the J end lost 7 bases, and 16 bases lay between the germline ends. The receptor was isolated from an adult who received the AZD1222 COVID-19 vaccine. Specimen: peripheral blood, collected 28 days after the second AZD1222 dose. This chain joins TRBV2 and TRBJ1-4; unclear D gene. This chain's CDR3 is CASKEFHGGEKLFF. In nucleotides, the CDR3 is TGTGCCAGCAAGGAGTTTCACGGTGGTGAAAAACTGTTTTTT.